The 29 T cell receptor beta chains given below trace back to one sample, sequenced in a study of cytomegalovirus exposure and HLA in healthy donors. 13 Jbeta primers and 60 Vbeta primers were used for the PCR. The repertoire was sequenced with immunoSEQ multiplex PCR; TCRdb's copy has only in-frame clones and lacks some. Reported are some 39,000 clones; the ten largest clones contain 2.5% to 3.5%. Sequenced input: PBMCs. These TCRs come from a woman in her twenties or thirties in good health and CMV-seropositive.

The chain carries TRBV19 and TRBJ1-2; 10 bases match TRBD1. Per the germline V gene, CDR1 is LNHDA and CDR2 is SQIVND (reference sequence). This CDR3 is 14 amino acids long. V lost 6 bases to trimming and J lost 2 bases; unmatched junction nucleotides: 3. This CDR3 is CASSRDRGNYGYTF. Written as DNA, the CDR3 is TGTGCCAGTAGCCGGGACAGGGGCAACTATGGCTACACCTTC.

The genes are TRBV2 and TRBJ1-2, with 7 bases fitting TRBD1. V was pared by 6 bases and J by 7 bases, with 8 bases of the junction left unmatched. Germline V gene sequence: CDR1 SNHLY, CDR2 FYNNEI. The CDR3 extends over 13 amino acids. The CDR3 DNA follows: TGTGCCAGCAGCTACACGACAGGGACTGGCTACACCTTC. Translating it yields CASSYTTGTGYTF.

The chain uses TRBV27 and TRBJ1-6; maybe TRBD1 (5 bases). The V end lost 5 bases, the J end lost 10 bases, and 21 bases lay between the germline ends. The CDR3 sequence is 16 residues long. From germline, CDR1 is MNHEY and CDR2 SMNVEV (reference sequence). This CDR3 is CASSALSGPGRSPLHF. CDR3 nucleotides: TGTGCCAGCAGTGCCCTCTCGGGCCCAGGGAGGTCACCCCTCCACTTT.

This chain uses TRBV7-9 with TRBJ1-1, with D perhaps TRBD1 (5 bases). The CDR3 totals 15 residues. Germline assignment: CDR1 SEHNR and CDR2 FQNEAQ (reference sequence). V was clipped by 1 base and J by 3 bases, with 12 bases between them. In DNA, the CDR3 is TGTGCCAGCAGCTTAGAGGGCAGGGTCTACACTGAAGCTTTCTTT. Residues: CASSLEGRVYTEAFF.

The chain joins TRBV30 to TRBJ1-1; D is perhaps TRBD1 (5 bases). Deletions cut 3 bases from V and 3 bases from J, with 11 bases between. The CDR3 has 13 amino acids. Per the germline V gene, CDR1 is GTSNPN and CDR2 is SVGIG (reference sequence). Here the CDR3 reads CAWRPTGDTEAFF. The CDR3 DNA sequence: TGTGCCTGGAGACCTACAGGAGACACTGAAGCTTTCTTT.

The CDR3 coding sequence is TGCGCCAGCAGCTTGGTATGGGAGGCCCGATTCCAAGAGACCCAGTACTTC. Amino acid sequence: CASSLVWEARFQETQYF. The chain carries TRBV5-1 and TRBJ2-5, with D possibly TRBD2 on 6 matching bases. In germline, CDR1 is SGHRS, CDR2 YFSETQ. There are 17 residues in the CDR3. The V and J ends lost 0 bases and 1 base respectively, with 16 bases between them.

This rearrangement joins TRBV6-1 to TRBJ1-2; D not certain. This CDR3 contains 14 residues. Germline CDR1 MNHNS, CDR2 SASEGT. The V end lost 3 bases, the J end lost 1 base, and 9 bases lay between the germline ends. As DNA, the CDR3 is TGTGCCAGCAGTGACCGTAATATTAACTATGGCTACACCTTC. Amino acid sequence: CASSDRNINYGYTF.

This chain uses TRBV5-1 with TRBJ2-1; D uncertain. V lost 0 bases and J lost 1, with 5 bases in between. Germline-derived CDR1 and CDR2 are SGHRS and YFSETQ. The CDR3 totals 14 residues. This chain's CDR3 is CASSLGDSYNEQFF. The CDR3 DNA is TGCGCCAGCAGCTTGGGAGATTCCTACAATGAGCAGTTCTTC.

This chain joins TRBV19 and TRBJ1-1; TRBD1 aligns across 8 bases. CDR1 LNHDA and CDR2 SQIVND come from the germline V gene (reference sequence). This CDR3 is built from 15 residues. V shed 5 bases, J shed 11 bases, and the junction held 16 bases outside the gene matches. CDR3 residues: CASSPDRDRSLQAFF. Here the CDR3 DNA reads TGTGCCAGTAGTCCCGACCGGGACAGGTCCCTCCAGGCTTTCTTT.

The J gene is TRBJ1-2, the V gene TRBV9; 9 bases fit TRBD1. Germline CDR1 and CDR2: SGDLS and YYNGEE. Trimming took 4 bases from V and 8 from J; bases not matched to a gene: 9. The CDR3 length is 14 residues. CDR3 protein: CASSLTGQGRGYTF. CDR3 DNA sequence: TGTGCCAGCAGCCTAACGGGACAGGGAAGAGGCTACACCTTC.

The chain carries TRBV18 and TRBJ1-5, with TRBD1 as a possible D gene (5 bases). V was cut by 2 bases and J by 4 bases, with 12 bases left in between. In germline, CDR1 is KGHSH, CDR2 LQKENI. This CDR3 spans 15 amino acids. This CDR3 is CASSPARGWNQPQHF. CDR3 in DNA: TGTGCCAGCTCACCAGCCCGGGGGTGGAATCAGCCCCAGCATTTT.

The rearrangement joins TRBV4-1 to TRBJ2-5, with a weak D call TRBD2 (6 bases). Germline CDR1 MGHRA, CDR2 YSYEKL. The CDR3 sequence is 15 residues long. Between the trimmed V and J ends, which lost 2 bases and 3 bases, there was a span of 13 bases. The CDR3 DNA reads as TGCGCCAGCAGCCAACGGGGGAATTGGGAAGAGACCCAGTACTTC. This codes for CASSQRGNWEETQYF.

As DNA, the CDR3 is TGTGCCATCAGAGGGGAGGGAACGAATCAGCCCCAGCATTTT. Residues: CAIRGEGTNQPQHF. This rearrangement joins TRBV10-3 to TRBJ1-5; TRBD1 might be the D (5 bases). The CDR3 is 14 residues long. Germline values: CDR1 ENHRY, CDR2 SYGVKD. The V gene lost 6 bases and the J gene lost 4 bases, with 13 bases spanning the gap.

The chain carries TRBV5-1 and TRBJ2-3; TRBD2 aligns across 7 bases. The ends lost 2 bases at V and 1 base at J; junction bases unmatched: 7. Germline V gene data show CDR1 as SGHRS and CDR2 as YFSETQ. The CDR3 extends over 16 amino acids. DNA for the CDR3: TGCGCCAGCAGCTTTAGACTTGGGGGGGGCACAGATACGCAGTATTTT. This gives the protein CASSFRLGGGTDTQYF.

The genes are TRBV18 and TRBJ2-2; D is possibly TRBD1 (6 bases). The V gene lost 4 bases and the J gene lost 0 bases, with 15 bases spanning the gap. The CDR3 has 17 residues. The germline V gene has CDR1 KGHSH and CDR2 LQKENI. CDR3 amino acids: CASSLTGTHTNTGELFF. DNA of the CDR3: TGTGCCAGCTCACTGACCGGGACACACACGAACACCGGGGAGCTGTTTTTT.

The CDR3 loop is CASSFDRTNTEAFF. The CDR3 DNA reads as TGCGCCAGCAGCTTTGACAGGACGAACACTGAAGCTTTCTTT. The V call is TRBV5-1, the J call TRBJ1-1, with D perhaps matching TRBD1 (6 bases). The CDR3 consists of 14 residues. V lost 2 bases and J lost 1, with 9 bases in between. Germline V gives CDR1 SGHRS, CDR2 YFSETQ.

V is TRBV7-9 and J is TRBJ1-5, with D possibly TRBD1 on 6 matching bases. CDR1 and CDR2 from the germline V gene are SEHNR and FQNEAQ (reference sequence). Trimming stripped 0 bases from V and 3 bases from J, with 9 bases between. The CDR3 length is 15 residues. The CDR3, as DNA: TGTGCCAGCAGCTTAGCGGGGGCACTCAATCAGCCCCAGCATTTT. The encoded protein is CASSLAGALNQPQHF. The full variable domain, rest sourced from reference TRBV7-9 and TRBJ1-5, is DTGVSQNPRHKITKRGQNVTFRCDPISEHNRLYWYRQTLGQGPEFLTYFQNEAQLEKSRLLSDRFSAERPKGSFSTLEIQRTEQGDSAMYLCASSLAGALNQPQHFGDGTRLSIL.

The V and J genes are TRBV7-2 and TRBJ1-1; D gene ambiguous. V lost 5 bases and J 1 base, leaving 11 bases between the germline ends. Germline loops: CDR1 SGHTA, CDR2 FQGNSA. The CDR3 sequence is 14 residues long. The CDR3: CASSPWAKNTEAFF. The CDR3 coding sequence is TGTGCCAGCAGCCCTTGGGCCAAGAACACTGAAGCTTTCTTT.

The genes are TRBV28 and TRBJ1-1; no definite D call. The CDR3 sequence is 11 residues long. Between the trimmed V and J ends, which lost 1 base and 7 bases, there was a span of 4 bases. Germline CDR1 and CDR2: MDHEN and SYDVKM. In nucleotides, the CDR3 is TGTGCCAGCAGTTTATACAGTGAAGCTTTCTTT. Translation: CASSLYSEAFF.

Here the CDR3 DNA reads TGTGCCAGCAGCCCGGCGACAGAGCGAGCCTACGAGCAGTACTTC. It specifies CASSPATERAYEQYF. This sequence joins TRBV5-4 and TRBJ2-7; TRBD1 might be the D (5 bases). This CDR3 has 15 residues. V lost 4 bases and J lost 2, with 16 bases in between. Germline V CDR1 and CDR2: SGHNT, YYREEE (reference sequence).

CDR3: CASSFIGTGFGETQYF. CDR3 sequence (DNA): TGTGCCAGCAGCTTTATAGGGACAGGGTTTGGAGAGACCCAGTACTTC. The V gene is TRBV7-9, the J gene TRBJ2-5, with 9 bases matching TRBD1. The CDR3 runs 16 residues. Trimming took 3 bases from V and 4 from J; bases not matched to a gene: 9. Per germline, CDR1 SEHNR and CDR2 FQNEAQ (reference sequence).

The chain recombines TRBV11-3 with TRBJ2-5, with a weak D call TRBD1 (6 bases). Trimming cost V 5 bases and J 5 bases, with 12 bases left between them. This CDR3 contains 13 residues. Per the germline V gene, CDR1 is SGHNT and CDR2 is YENEEA. The CDR3 DNA is TGTGCCAGCAGCGTACAGGGTTCTGAGACCCAGTACTTC. This codes for CASSVQGSETQYF.

The genes are TRBV11-2 and TRBJ1-1; no clear D. The CDR3 consists of 16 residues. Trimming shortened V by 5 bases and J by 2 bases, and 18 bases separated the two germline ends. Per germline, CDR1 SGHAT and CDR2 FQNNGV. The CDR3 spells CASSRWIQQTNTEAFF. The CDR3 region has the DNA TGTGCCAGCAGCCGATGGATACAACAGACAAACACTGAAGCTTTCTTT.

V and J are TRBV29-1 and TRBJ1-1; D call uncertain. The CDR3 contains 14 residues. From germline, CDR1 is SQVTM and CDR2 ANQGSEA. V was cut by 7 bases and J by 0 bases, with 15 bases left in between. The CDR3 region is CSATRVVMNTEAFF. The CDR3, as DNA: TGCAGCGCCACTAGAGTGGTGATGAACACTGAAGCTTTCTTT. The full variable domain, its missing parts supplied by reference TRBV29-1 and TRBJ1-1, is SAVISQKPSRDICQRGTSLTIQCQVDSQVTMMFWYRQQPGQSLTLIATANQGSEATYESGFVIDKFPISRPNLTFSTLTVSNMSPEDSSIYLCSATRVVMNTEAFFGQGTRLTVV.

The chain combines TRBV30 with TRBJ1-1; 8 nucleotides agree with TRBD1. The CDR3 is made up of 13 amino acids. CDR1 GTSNPN and CDR2 SVGIG come from the germline V gene (reference sequence). V lost 7 bases and J lost 5; bases outside the gene matches: 9. This chain's CDR3 is CASLHRGWTEAFF. CDR3 DNA sequence: TGTGCCTCACTTCACAGGGGGTGGACTGAAGCTTTCTTT.

This chain connects TRBV7-2 to TRBJ1-1, with D uncertain. The CDR3 extends over 12 amino acids. Germline V gives CDR1 SGHTA, CDR2 FQGNSA. V lost 7 bases to trimming and J lost 4 bases, with 10 bases between them. The CDR3: CASTPGGTEAFF. CDR3 DNA sequence: TGTGCCAGCACCCCAGGAGGCACTGAAGCTTTCTTT.

The chain recombines TRBV7-2 with TRBJ1-2; D is possibly TRBD1 (6 bases). The germline CDR1 and CDR2 sequences are SGHTA and FQGNSA. V was shortened by 6 bases and J by 4 bases, with 15 bases between the two germline ends. The CDR3 contains 14 residues. The CDR3 sequence: CASRSNPTGYGYTF. The CDR3, as DNA: TGTGCCAGCAGGTCGAACCCGACAGGCTATGGCTACACCTTC.

The CDR3 sequence: CAWSEGQANSPLHF. CDR3 nucleotide sequence: TGTGCCTGGAGTGAGGGACAGGCTAATTCACCCCTCCACTTT. V and J are TRBV30 and TRBJ1-6; TRBD1 matches at 8 bases. Germline CDR1 and CDR2: GTSNPN and SVGIG (reference sequence). V was pared by 1 base and J by 6 bases, with 2 bases of the junction left unmatched. CDR3 length equals 14 residues. The variable domain in full, with the rest retrieved from reference TRBV30 and TRBJ1-6, is SQTIHQWPATLVQPVGSPLSLECTVEGTSNPNLYWYRQAAGRGLQLLFYSVGIGQISSEVPQNLSASRPQDRQFILSSKKLLLSDSGFYLCAWSEGQANSPLHFGNGTRLTVT.

This chain joins TRBV6-1 and TRBJ2-7; D is possibly TRBD1 (6 bases). This CDR3 is 14 amino acids long. The germline V gene has CDR1 MNHNS and CDR2 SASEGT. V was trimmed by 4 bases and J by 6 bases, leaving 16 bases between them. The CDR3 nucleotides are TGTGCCAGCAGTGCCCCCCAGACAGGTAGCGAGCAGTACTTC. It is translated as CASSAPQTGSEQYF.